This passage covers 26 T cell receptor beta chains from one sample sequenced in a study of human T cells and chemical hapten exposure (dated by TCRdb to the early 2020s). Library method: RACE. Reads for this sample came from a NextSeq 500. Through fastp at Q25 and MiXCR, TCRdb rebuilt clones from the public reads, retaining in-frame beta chains. Records with the same CDR3 protein are collapsed into one entry carrying the most frequent genes and DNA. This sample is represented by 250,000 or so distinct CDR3 sequences; over 7.5% of them were singletons. About 1.2% of the sample belongs to the ten largest clones. The sample's time point label, in plain terms: pre-sensitization, week 0. The sample's treatment or condition label, decoded: therapeutic diphenylcyclopropenone sensitization with weekly scalp DPC. This specimen was whole blood, taken in connection with sensitization to the hapten diphenylcyclopropenone (DPC). Receptor source: a man between 18 and 35 years old with alopecia areata. Some clones in this sample may be carry-over from other donors' samples.

This clonotype was seen a handful of times. The V and J genes are TRBV2 and TRBJ2-3, with TRBD1 matching over 10 bases. J gave up 7 bases and V 7 bases, and 14 bases lay outside the gene matches. The CDR3 runs to 16 residues. Per germline, CDR1 SNHLY and CDR2 FYNNEI. The DNA of the CDR3 is TGTGCCAGCAACCTTGCAGGGACAGGGGCATTTTATACGCAGTATTTT. It codes for CASNLAGTGAFYTQYF.

Many counts were recorded for this clonotype. The genes are TRBV7-6 and TRBJ1-2; D is ambiguous. Deletions cut 4 bases from V and 4 bases from J, with 34 bases between. This CDR3 spans 21 amino acids. Germline CDR1 and CDR2: SGHVS and FNYEAQ. This chain's CDR3 is CASSYDPPSYFSESESYGYTF. CDR3 in DNA: TGTGCCAGCAGCTATGACCCTCCGTCCTATTTCTCGGAGTCTGAGTCCTATGGCTACACCTTC. Full variable domain (outside the CDR3, taken from reference TRBV7-6 and TRBJ1-2): GAGVSQSPRYKVTKRGQDVALRCDPISGHVSLYWYRQALGQGPEFLTYFNYEAQQDKSGLPNDRFSAERPEGSISTLTIQRTEQRDSAMYRCASSYDPPSYFSESESYGYTFGSGTRLTVV.

The V and J genes are TRBV5-1 and TRBJ2-6, with no clear D. Germline values: CDR1 SGHRS, CDR2 YFSETQ. The V end lost 6 bases, the J end lost 6 bases, and 10 bases lay between the germline ends. CDR3 size: 13 residues. The CDR3 DNA is TGCGCCAGCACCAGTTTTCAGGCCAACGTCCTGACTTTC. It is translated as CASTSFQANVLTF.

This clonotype was detected many times. The gene calls are TRBV6-5 and TRBJ1-1; TRBD1 is a possible D gene (6 bases). CDR1 is MNHEY and CDR2 is SVGAGI in the germline V gene. The length of the CDR3 is 15 residues. V was shortened by 0 bases and J by 5 bases, with 13 bases between the two germline ends. The CDR3 DNA reads TGTGCCAGCAGTTACTCGACCTACAGGGTGACTGAAGCTTTCTTT. This translates into CASSYSTYRVTEAFF.

This clonotype was recorded at least ten times. The chain employs TRBV21-1 and TRBJ1-5; TRBD1, the table's D call, was not compared with the DNA. TRBV21-1 is an annotated pseudogene. The CDR3 has 13 residues. The CDR3 DNA follows: TGTGCCAGCAGACAGGGTAGCAATCAGCCCCAGCATTTT. It yields the protein CASRQGSNQPQHF.

This clonotype was recorded a few times. The V and J genes are TRBV24-1 and TRBJ2-3; D gene uncertain. Germline assignment: CDR1 KGHDR and CDR2 SFDVKD. The V gene lost 3 bases and the J gene lost 0 bases, with 12 bases spanning the gap. This CDR3 contains 16 residues. The CDR3, as DNA: TGTGCCACCAGTGATAATAGGGATGAGAGCACAGATACGCAGTATTTT. Amino acids: CATSDNRDESTDTQYF.

The chain employs TRBV24-1 and TRBJ1-2; D is uncertain. The CDR3 covers 12 residues. Germline values: CDR1 KGHDR, CDR2 SFDVKD. V lost 6 bases, J lost 6 bases, and 10 bases lay in between. Written as DNA, the CDR3 is TGTGCCACCAGTCCGACGGGTAATGGCTACACCTTC. Protein: CATSPTGNGYTF.

In this sample, this clonotype turned up a few times. This chain uses TRBV5-5 with TRBJ2-7; possibly TRBD1 for D (6 bases). This CDR3 region has 15 residues. The germline CDR1 and CDR2 sequences are SGHKS and YYEKEE (reference sequence). Trimming removed 1 base at V and 4 bases at J, with 15 bases between. CDR3 sequence reads: CASSLTVGALYEQYV. The CDR3 DNA reads as TGTGCCAGCAGCTTGACAGTGGGGGCGCTTTACGAGCAGTACGTC.

This clonotype was observed at least ten times. J is TRBJ1-1 and V is TRBV6-1; no clear D gene. The CDR3 consists of 15 residues. Germline values: CDR1 MNHNS, CDR2 SASEGT. Trimming stripped 2 bases from V and 1 base from J, with 11 bases between. CDR3 DNA: TGTGCCAGCAGTGAATCGGGCGGGGAGAACACTGAAGCTTTCTTT. This sequence encodes CASSESGGENTEAFF.

This clonotype was seen a handful of times. The rearrangement links TRBV7-2 to TRBJ2-2; D unresolved. The germline V gene has CDR1 SGHTA and CDR2 FQGNSA. Trimming cost V 5 bases and J 5 bases, with 12 bases left between them. The CDR3 length is 14 residues. Here the CDR3 reads CASSPRAETGELFF. The CDR3 nucleotides read TGTGCCAGCAGCCCCCGGGCAGAGACCGGGGAGCTGTTTTTT.

This clonotype has ten or more counts. This chain joins TRBV9 and TRBJ1-4; weak D call: TRBD1 (5 bases). The CDR3 covers 16 residues. Germline V gene sequence: CDR1 SGDLS, CDR2 YYNGEE. With 0 bases removed from V and 8 bases from J, the gap between germline ends came to 17 bases. CDR3 coding DNA: TGTGCCAGCAGCGTAGAGCTTTCCCCTCAGGGCGAAAAACTGTTTTTT. Translation gives CASSVELSPQGEKLFF.

The chain couples TRBV20-1 to TRBJ1-2; D is ambiguous. Trimming shortened V by 1 base and J by 3 bases, and 3 bases separated the two germline ends. The CDR3 extends over 11 amino acids. In germline, CDR1 is DFQATT, CDR2 SNEGSKA (reference sequence). The CDR3 sequence: CSARGHYGYTF. In DNA, the CDR3 is TGCAGTGCTAGAGGCCACTATGGCTACACCTTC.

This clonotype was counted only a few times. V and J are TRBV20-1 and TRBJ2-4, with no clear D. CDR3 length equals 14 residues. Germline V gene lookup returns CDR1 DFQATT and CDR2 SNEGSKA (reference sequence). V dropped 6 bases and J dropped 0 bases, with 12 bases sitting between them. CDR3 loop: CSALRRVAKNIQYF. DNA of the CDR3: TGCAGTGCCCTACGACGGGTAGCCAAAAACATTCAGTACTTC.

This chain uses TRBV6-2 or TRBV6-3 with TRBJ2-7; D unclear. V lost 0 bases to trimming and J lost 0 bases, with 9 bases between them. Germline lookup yields CDR1 MNHEY and CDR2 SVGEGT. The CDR3 runs to 15 residues. The CDR3 nucleotides read TGTGCCAGCAGTTACTCTACAAGGATCTCCTACGAGCAGTACTTC. Translated: CASSYSTRISYEQYF.

This clonotype was observed at least ten times. The CDR3, as DNA: TGTGCCAGCAGTTTGTGGGGACTCGGTCAGCCCCAGCATTTT. Its translation: CASSLWGLGQPQHF. The genes are TRBV12-3 or TRBV12-4 and TRBJ1-5; tentatively, D is TRBD1 (5 bases). The CDR3 has 14 amino acids. Trimming stripped 3 bases from V and 6 bases from J, with 12 bases between.

This clonotype was counted only a few times. The chain has TRBV9 and TRBJ1-1; D gene unclear. The germline V gene encodes CDR1 SGDLS and CDR2 YYNGEE. V lost 0 bases and J 8 bases, leaving 11 bases between the germline ends. CDR3 length: 13 amino acids. DNA of the CDR3: TGTGCCAGCAGCGTAGCGGGCGGCCAGGAAGCTTTCTTT. It encodes CASSVAGGQEAFF.

The J gene is TRBJ1-2, the V gene TRBV4-3, with D possibly matching TRBD1 (5 bases). V was trimmed by 0 bases and J by 7 bases, leaving 12 bases between them. Germline values: CDR1 LGHNA, CDR2 YSLEER. The CDR3 sequence is 14 residues long. CDR3 nucleotides: TGCGCCAGCAGCCAAGATCCTCCCGGGGCTGGCTACACCTTC. Translating gives CASSQDPPGAGYTF.

Only a few counts were recorded for this clonotype. CDR3 sequence: CASSSRADTDTQYF. The CDR3 nucleotides read TGCGCCAGCAGCTCCCGAGCGGACACAGATACGCAGTATTTT. The rearrangement joins TRBV5-1 to TRBJ2-3; weak D call: TRBD2 (5 bases). Germline lookup yields CDR1 SGHRS and CDR2 YFSETQ. V was cut by 3 bases and J by 2 bases, with 10 bases left in between. The CDR3 length is 14 residues.

This clonotype has at least ten counts. The chain couples TRBV6-1 to TRBJ2-7; D is undetermined. The CDR3 covers 13 residues. In germline, CDR1 is MNHNS, CDR2 SASEGT. V lost 3 bases and J 4 bases, leaving 10 bases between the germline ends. In DNA form, the CDR3 reads TGTGCCAGCAGTGAGGACCGGTTTTACGAGCAGTACTTC. The encoded protein is CASSEDRFYEQYF.

The chain couples TRBV9 to TRBJ2-3; D possibly uses TRBD1 or TRBD2 (5 bases each). The CDR3 is 15 residues long. Germline loops: CDR1 SGDLS, CDR2 YYNGEE. V lost 3 bases and J 0 bases, leaving 11 bases between the germline ends. In nucleotides, the CDR3 is TGTGCCAGCAGCGCGAGAGGGGACAGCACAGATACGCAGTATTTT. The encoded protein is CASSARGDSTDTQYF.

This clonotype turned up a few times. The gene calls are TRBV6-1 and TRBJ2-3; 7 nucleotides match TRBD1. Germline trimming cut 11 bases from V and 0 bases from J; bases unmatched to any gene: 8. Germline CDR1 reads MNHNS; CDR2 reads SASEGT. The CDR3 contains 14 residues. CDR3 sequence: CAAMGQRSTDTQYF. DNA of the CDR3: TGTGCCGCCATGGGACAGCGTAGCACAGATACGCAGTATTTT.

In its sample, this clonotype was seen a few times. V usage is TRBV7-2 and J usage is TRBJ2-3; D remains ambiguous. The CDR3 consists of 15 residues. V lost 5 bases and J lost 1, with 13 bases in between. Germline V gives CDR1 SGHTA, CDR2 FQGNSA. Here the CDR3 reads CASSPWVGRTDTQYF. CDR3 DNA: TGTGCCAGCAGCCCCTGGGTAGGGCGCACAGATACGCAGTATTTT.

This clonotype was seen only a few times. The V call is TRBV10-3, the J call TRBJ1-1, with D tentatively TRBD1 (5 bases). V lost 0 bases and J lost 6, with 17 bases in between. Germline CDR1 is ENHRY and CDR2 is SYGVKD. The CDR3 has 16 residues. CDR3: CAISESSAGEGAEAFF. CDR3 in DNA: TGTGCCATCAGTGAGTCGAGCGCTGGGGAAGGGGCTGAAGCTTTCTTT.

A remark on this clonotype: A read error may produce the germline difference seen at one junction end. The chain joins TRBV7-9 to TRBJ2-5, with 7 bases lining up with TRBD1. Per the germline V gene, CDR1 is SEHNR and CDR2 is FQNEAQ (reference sequence). This CDR3 spans 15 amino acids. CDR3 sequence reads: CASSIPHGTEETQHF. DNA of the CDR3: TGTGCCAGCAGCATACCCCACGGGACAGAAGAGACCCAGCACTTC.

This clonotype was seen a few times. The J gene is TRBJ2-3, the V gene TRBV12-3 or TRBV12-4; D unclear. Trimming pared 5 bases from V and 1 base from J, leaving 16 bases between. The CDR3 spans 16 residues. CDR3 in amino acids: CASSIRRPRRTDTQYF. In DNA form, the CDR3 reads TGTGCCAGCAGTATCCGACGCCCGAGGCGCACAGATACGCAGTATTTT.

The chain combines TRBV5-1 with TRBJ2-1; D gene uncertain. CDR1 SGHRS and CDR2 YFSETQ come from the germline V gene. This CDR3 is built from 13 residues. V gave up 3 bases and J gave up 3 bases, with 7 bases separating them. CDR3 region: CASSSRLYNEQFF. CDR3 coding DNA: TGCGCCAGCAGCTCCCGACTCTACAATGAGCAGTTCTTC.